One and the same sample provided the 4 T cell receptor beta chains below, sequenced in a study of cytomegalovirus exposure and HLA in healthy donors. Sequencing was performed with immunoSEQ multiplex PCR; in TCRdb, only in-frame clones are kept and a portion is missing. The sample holds about 120,000 clones, roughly nine tenths seen once. The material sequenced was PBMCs. The source of these receptors is a young man in good health and CMV-seropositive.

The chain is built from TRBV5-6 and TRBJ2-7, with D tentatively TRBD2 (7 bases). The CDR3 extends over 15 amino acids. V lost 0 bases, J lost 3 bases, and 13 bases lay in between. The V gene's germline CDR1 is SGHDT and CDR2 YYEEEE. CDR3 residues: CASSLEVGGLYEQYF. In DNA form, the CDR3 reads TGTGCCAGCAGCTTGGAGGTCGGGGGGCTCTACGAGCAGTACTTC.

This clone has only a few counts. The chain is built from TRBV2 and TRBJ1-6, with D unclear. From germline, CDR1 is SNHLY and CDR2 FYNNEI. V was trimmed by 0 bases and J by 13 bases, leaving 7 bases between them. The CDR3 consists of 12 residues. CDR3 in DNA: TGTGCCAGCAGTGAAGCCAATTTGCCCCTCCACTTT. Protein: CASSEANLPLHF.

The chain carries TRBV9 and TRBJ2-5, with D possibly being TRBD2 (5 bases). The CDR3 loop spans 15 amino acids. Trimming removed 0 bases from V and 1 base from J, with 10 bases in between. Germline V lookup: CDR1 SGDLS, CDR2 YYNGEE. DNA of the CDR3: TGTGCCAGCAGCGTAGGTGGAGGTTCCCAAGAGACCCAGTACTTC. Its translation: CASSVGGGSQETQYF.

This clone was picked up one time. The J gene is TRBJ2-3, the V gene TRBV5-6; D is perhaps TRBD1 (5 bases). There are 13 residues in the CDR3. Germline lookup yields CDR1 SGHDT and CDR2 YYEEEE. The V and J ends lost 1 base and 3 bases respectively, with 6 bases between them. CDR3 nucleotide sequence: TGTGCCAGCAGCTTGTGGACAACAGATACGCAGTATTTT. It encodes CASSLWTTDTQYF.